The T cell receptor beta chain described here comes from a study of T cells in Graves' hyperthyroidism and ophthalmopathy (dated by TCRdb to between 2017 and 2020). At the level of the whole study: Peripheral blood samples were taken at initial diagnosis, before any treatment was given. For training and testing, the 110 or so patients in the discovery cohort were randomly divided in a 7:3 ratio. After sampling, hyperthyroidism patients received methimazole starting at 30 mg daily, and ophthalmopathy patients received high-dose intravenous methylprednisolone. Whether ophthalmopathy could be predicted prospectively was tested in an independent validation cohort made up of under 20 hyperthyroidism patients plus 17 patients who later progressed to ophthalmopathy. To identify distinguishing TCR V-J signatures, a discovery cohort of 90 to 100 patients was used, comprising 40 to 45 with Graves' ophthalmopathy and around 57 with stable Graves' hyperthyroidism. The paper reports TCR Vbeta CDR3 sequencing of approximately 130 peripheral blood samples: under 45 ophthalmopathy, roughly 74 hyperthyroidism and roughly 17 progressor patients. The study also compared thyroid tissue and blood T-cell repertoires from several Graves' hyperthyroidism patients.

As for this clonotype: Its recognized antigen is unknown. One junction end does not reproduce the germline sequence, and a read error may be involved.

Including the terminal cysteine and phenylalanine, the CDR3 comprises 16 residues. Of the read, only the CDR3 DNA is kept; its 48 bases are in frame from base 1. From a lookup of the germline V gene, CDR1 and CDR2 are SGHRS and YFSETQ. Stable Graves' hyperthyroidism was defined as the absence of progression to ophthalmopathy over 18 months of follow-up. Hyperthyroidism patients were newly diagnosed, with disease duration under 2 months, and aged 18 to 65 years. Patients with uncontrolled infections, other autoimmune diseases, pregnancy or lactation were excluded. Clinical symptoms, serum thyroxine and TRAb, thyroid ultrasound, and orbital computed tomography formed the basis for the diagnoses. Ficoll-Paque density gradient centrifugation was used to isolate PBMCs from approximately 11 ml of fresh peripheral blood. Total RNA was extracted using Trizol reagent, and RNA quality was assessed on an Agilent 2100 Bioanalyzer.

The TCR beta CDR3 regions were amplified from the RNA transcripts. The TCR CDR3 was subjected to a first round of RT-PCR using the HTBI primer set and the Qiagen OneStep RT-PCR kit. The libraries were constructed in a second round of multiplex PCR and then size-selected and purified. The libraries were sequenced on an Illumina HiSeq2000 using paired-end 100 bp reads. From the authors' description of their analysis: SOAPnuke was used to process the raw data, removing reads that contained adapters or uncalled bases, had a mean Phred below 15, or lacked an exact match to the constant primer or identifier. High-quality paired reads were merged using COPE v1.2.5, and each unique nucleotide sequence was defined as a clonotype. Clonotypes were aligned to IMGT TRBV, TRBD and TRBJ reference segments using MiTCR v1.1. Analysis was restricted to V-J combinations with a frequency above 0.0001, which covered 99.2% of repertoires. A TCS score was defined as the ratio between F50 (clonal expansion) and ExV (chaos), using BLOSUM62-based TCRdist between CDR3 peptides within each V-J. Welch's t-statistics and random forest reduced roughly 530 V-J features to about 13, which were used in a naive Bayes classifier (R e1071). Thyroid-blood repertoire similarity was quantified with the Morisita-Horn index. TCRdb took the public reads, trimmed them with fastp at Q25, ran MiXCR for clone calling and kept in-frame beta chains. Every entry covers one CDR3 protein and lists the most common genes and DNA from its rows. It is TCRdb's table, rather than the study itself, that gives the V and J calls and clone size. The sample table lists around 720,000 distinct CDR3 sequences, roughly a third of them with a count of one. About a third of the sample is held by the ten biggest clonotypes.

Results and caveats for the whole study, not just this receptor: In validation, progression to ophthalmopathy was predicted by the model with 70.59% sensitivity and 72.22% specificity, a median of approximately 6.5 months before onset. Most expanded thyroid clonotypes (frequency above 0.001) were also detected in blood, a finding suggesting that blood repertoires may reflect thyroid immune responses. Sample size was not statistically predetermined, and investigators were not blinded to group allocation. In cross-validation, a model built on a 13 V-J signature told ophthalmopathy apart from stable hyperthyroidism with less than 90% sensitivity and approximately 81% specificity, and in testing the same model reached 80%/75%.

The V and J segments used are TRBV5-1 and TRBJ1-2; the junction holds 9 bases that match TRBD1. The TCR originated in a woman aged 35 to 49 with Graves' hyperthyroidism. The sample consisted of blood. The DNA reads TGCGCCAGCAGCTTGGAATCGGGACAGGGATCCTATGGCTACATCTTC. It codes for CASSLESGQGSYGYIF.